This T cell receptor beta chain was recorded in a study of regulatory T cells in long-lasting Graves disease. Germline V CDR1 and CDR2: SGHTA, FQGNSA. This CDR3 spans 16 amino acids. The V gene lost 1 base and the J gene lost 0 bases, with 13 bases spanning the gap. Time point specified: newly diagnosed GD, antithyroid drugs for less than 3 months. Construction of the TCR library relied on RNA isolated from PBMCs. Diagnosing Graves' disease relied on the American Thyroid Association guidelines. The collection involved drawing around 8.5 milliliters of peripheral blood into EDTA tubes. Through Arm-PCR of CDR3 regions and iRepertoire HTBI primers, TCR beta libraries were built. TCRdb fed the multiplex PCR reads into MiXCR, producing one record per CDR3 protein. The sample carries 350,000 to 500,000 distinct CDR3 sequences, 15% to 20% recorded once. The table lists this clonotype with many counts. This sample also appeared in a second study, on T cells in Graves' hyperthyroidism and ophthalmopathy. In that study: Exclusion followed for patients with uncontrolled infection, other autoimmune disease, pregnancy or lactation. The primer set for the first-round RT-PCR of the TCR CDR3 was HTBI.

The chain is built from TRBV7-2 and TRBJ2-7; tentatively, D is TRBD1 (5 bases). This material consisted of peripheral blood mononuclear cells (PBMCs), taken at new diagnosis, from a patient treated with antithyroid drugs. This TCR was sampled from a woman in her late teens or twenties with Graves disease. The CDR3 here is CASSLGVRVSSYEQYF. CDR3 sequence (DNA): TGTGCCAGCAGCTTAGGGGTCAGGGTCAGCTCCTACGAGCAGTACTTC.